Following are 10 T cell receptor beta chains from one sample sequenced in a study of blood T cell repertoires in COVID-19. Produced via immunoSEQ multiplex PCR; TCRdb's table is partial and in-frame only. The sample records fewer than 250,000 clones, more than 85% being singletons. Sample: peripheral blood. These TCRs come from a man aged 25-40 years with acute or convalescent COVID-19.

J is TRBJ1-6 and V is TRBV6-5; no clear D. Germline V CDR1 and CDR2: MNHEY, SVGAGI. This CDR3 spans 15 amino acids. The V end was cut by 7 bases, the J end by 8 bases, with 18 bases between. The CDR3 coding sequence is TGTGCCAGCACCTACGCGGCCCCCAAGGATTCACCCCTCCACTTT. This encodes CASTYAAPKDSPLHF.

J is TRBJ2-3 and V is TRBV21-1; TRBD2, as called in the table, went unchecked against the DNA. TRBV21-1 is annotated as a pseudogene. CDR3 size: 17 residues. This CDR3 is CASSKGRLAGGCDTQYF. The CDR3 bases are TGTGCCAGCAGCAAAGGTAGACTAGCGGGAGGGTGCGATACGCAGTATTTT.

The chain joins TRBV5-1 to TRBJ2-3, with TRBD2 matching over 10 bases. This CDR3 is 15 amino acids long. V was clipped by 5 bases and J by 2 bases; unmatched bases: 5. CDR1 and CDR2 from the germline V gene are SGHRS and YFSETQ. CDR3 amino acids: CASSASGGITDTQYF. DNA of the CDR3: TGCGCCAGCAGTGCTAGCGGGGGAATCACAGATACGCAGTATTTT.

The chain recombines TRBV6-5 with TRBJ1-4; 10 bases are shared with TRBD1. After removal of 5 bases from V and 10 bases from J, the junction contained 7 bases not matched to a gene. Germline CDR1 reads MNHEY; CDR2 reads SVGAGI. The CDR3 spans 14 residues. Here the CDR3 DNA reads TGTGCCAGCAGTACGGACAGGGGGAGCGGAAAACTGTTTTTT. Its translation: CASSTDRGSGKLFF.

The gene calls are TRBV28 and TRBJ2-1; D not resolved. There are 12 residues in the CDR3. Germline V gene data show CDR1 as MDHEN and CDR2 as SYDVKM. V dropped 7 bases and J dropped 4 bases, with 8 bases sitting between them. The CDR3: CASTRRYNEQFF. CDR3 sequence (DNA): TGTGCCAGCACCCGGAGATACAATGAGCAGTTCTTC.

The chain uses TRBV5-1 and TRBJ2-2; D not resolved. V gave up 1 base and J gave up 9 bases, with 13 bases separating them. This CDR3 contains 14 residues. Per germline, CDR1 SGHRS and CDR2 YFSETQ. Here the CDR3 reads CASSLYQRYRELFF. The CDR3 DNA sequence: TGCGCCAGCAGCTTGTACCAGCGCTACCGGGAGCTGTTTTTT.

J is TRBJ1-4 and V is TRBV4-1; D is ambiguous. Germline lookup yields CDR1 MGHRA and CDR2 YSYEKL. Trimming stripped 7 bases from V and 6 bases from J, with 12 bases between. There are 13 residues in the CDR3. The CDR3 DNA reads TGCGCCAGCAACGAGAGGAGGGATGAAAAACTGTTTTTT. It specifies CASNERRDEKLFF.

The chain has TRBV30 and TRBJ2-1; 12 positions agree with TRBD2. The CDR3 is made up of 15 amino acids. The V and J ends lost 4 bases and 9 bases, in that order; junction bases with no gene match: 10. The germline V gene has CDR1 GTSNPN and CDR2 SVGIG (reference sequence). The CDR3 coding sequence is TGTGCCTGGACCCAAGGGACTAGCGGGTGGGCTGAGCAGTTCTTC. Residues: CAWTQGTSGWAEQFF.

The chain carries TRBV7-2 and TRBJ1-5; D gene ambiguous. The V and J ends lost 5 bases and 1 base respectively, with 12 bases between them. Germline V gives CDR1 SGHTA, CDR2 FQGNSA. This CDR3 spans 15 amino acids. The CDR3 here is CASSPQAFSNQPQHF. The CDR3 bases are TGTGCCAGCAGCCCCCAAGCGTTCAGCAATCAGCCCCAGCATTTT. The whole variable domain, filled in from reference TRBV7-2 and TRBJ1-5, reads GAGVSQSPSNKVTEKGKDVELRCDPISGHTALYWYRQSLGQGLEFLIYFQGNSAPDKSGLPSDRFSAERTGGSVSTLTIQRTQQEDSAVYLCASSPQAFSNQPQHFGDGTRLSIL.

The J gene is TRBJ2-3, the V gene TRBV2; tentative D call: TRBD2 (6 bases). Germline V lookup: CDR1 SNHLY, CDR2 FYNNEI. The CDR3 runs to 12 residues. V gave up 3 bases and J gave up 8 bases, with 9 bases separating them. The CDR3 here is CASSDGAGTQYF. The DNA of the CDR3 is TGTGCCAGCAGTGACGGAGCGGGTACGCAGTATTTT.